What follows describes a single TCR beta chain. The V gene's germline CDR1 is SGHRS and CDR2 YFSETQ. Between the trimmed V and J ends, which lost 3 bases and 2 bases, there was a span of 11 bases. The CDR3 length is 14 residues. Assay used: immunoSEQ multiplex PCR; TCRdb lists only in-frame clones, some missing. The sample includes approximately 100,000 clones, more than 80% of them seen just once. The data belong to a study of T cells after somatic rescue of genetic block. Material: peripheral blood mononuclear cells (PBMCs). The TCR was taken from a woman between 18 and 30 years old. V and J are TRBV5-1 and TRBJ1-2; D might be TRBD1 (6 bases). In nucleotides, the CDR3 is TGCGCCAGCAGCTCCACCGGGACAAACTATGGCTACACCTTC. As protein: CASSSTGTNYGYTF.